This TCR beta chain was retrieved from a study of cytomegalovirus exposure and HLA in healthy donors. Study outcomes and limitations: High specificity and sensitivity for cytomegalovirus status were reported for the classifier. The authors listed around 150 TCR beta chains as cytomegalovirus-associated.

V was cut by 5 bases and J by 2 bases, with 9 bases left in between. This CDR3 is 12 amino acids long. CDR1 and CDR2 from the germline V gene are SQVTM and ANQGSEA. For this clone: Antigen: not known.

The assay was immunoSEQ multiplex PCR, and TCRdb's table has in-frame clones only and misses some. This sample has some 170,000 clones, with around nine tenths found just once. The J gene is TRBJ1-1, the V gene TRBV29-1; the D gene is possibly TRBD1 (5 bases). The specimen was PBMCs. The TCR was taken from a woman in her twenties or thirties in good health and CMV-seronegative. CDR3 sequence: CSVYDRNTEAFF. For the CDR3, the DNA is TGCAGCGTTTACGACAGAAACACTGAAGCTTTCTTT.